This T cell receptor (beta chain) appears in the sequencing data of a study of blood T cell repertoires in COVID-19. Study summary: Collection of acute and convalescent COVID-19 samples took place in the United States, Italy and Spain.

CDR3 length: 13 residues. With 1 base removed from V and 13 bases from J, the gap between germline ends came to 13 bases. Germline lookup yields CDR1 SGHDN and CDR2 FVKESK. The protocol was immunoSEQ multiplex PCR, while the TCRdb copy is restricted to in-frame clones and leaves out a portion. The top ten clones hold roughly 15% of a sample with about 69,000 clones, roughly four fifths of them seen once. The chain has TRBV14 and TRBJ1-4; a weak D match, TRBD1 (5 bases). The receptor was derived from a man aged 50 or older with COVID-19, enrolled during active disease. Specimen: peripheral blood. This chain's CDR3 is CASSQVRQGGLFF. CDR3 nucleotides: TGTGCCAGCAGCCAAGTACGGCAGGGTGGACTGTTTTTT.